These 30 T cell receptor beta chains originate from one sample sequenced in a study of blood T cell repertoires in COVID-19. Clones were sequenced by immunoSEQ multiplex PCR, and TCRdb holds only the in-frame ones, with some missing. The data contain 300,000 to 450,000 clones, more than 75% of them singletons. The sequencing input was peripheral blood. The receptors shown here come from a woman under 40 with COVID-19, enrolled during active disease.

The chain combines TRBV29-1 with TRBJ2-5; TRBD2 matches at 7 bases. The CDR3 totals 15 residues. V was pared by 4 bases and J by 1 base, with 9 bases of the junction left unmatched. Germline V gene lookup returns CDR1 SQVTM and CDR2 ANQGSEA. In DNA form, the CDR3 reads TGCAGCGTTGGGGGTCTAGCGGAGAGCCAAGAGACCCAGTACTTC. It yields the protein CSVGGLAESQETQYF.

V gene TRBV4-1 combines with J gene TRBJ2-2, with 13 positions matching TRBD2. CDR3 length: 17 residues. With V trimmed by 5 bases and J by 2 bases, 5 bases remained unmatched. CDR1 is MGHRA, CDR2 YSYEKL, per germline. The CDR3 loop is CASSMGLAGQNTGELFF. Here the CDR3 DNA reads TGCGCCAGCAGCATGGGACTAGCGGGACAAAACACCGGGGAGCTGTTTTTT.

J is TRBJ2-7 and V is TRBV28; 8 bases are a match to TRBD1. With V trimmed by 6 bases and J by 3 bases, 7 bases remained unmatched. The germline V gene has CDR1 MDHEN and CDR2 SYDVKM. This CDR3 comprises 14 residues. The CDR3 region is CASRFGQGHYEQYF. The CDR3 DNA sequence: TGTGCCAGCAGGTTTGGACAGGGCCACTACGAGCAGTACTTC.

The rearrangement links TRBV2 to TRBJ1-6; the D gene is possibly TRBD1 (5 bases). CDR1 is SNHLY and CDR2 is FYNNEI in the germline V gene. The V and J ends lost 7 bases and 7 bases respectively, with 17 bases between them. The CDR3 loop spans 15 amino acids. The CDR3 DNA reads TGTGCCAGCAACTCCGGGGGGGGTTCGAATTCACCCCTCCACTTT. It translates to CASNSGGGSNSPLHF.

The chain recombines TRBV18 with TRBJ2-2; 7 bases are shared with TRBD1. Trimming cost V 3 bases and J 9 bases; bases outside gene matches: 4. Per germline, CDR1 KGHSH and CDR2 LQKENI. CDR3 length: 13 residues. For the CDR3, the DNA is TGTGCCAGCTCACCCGACAGGGAACGGGAGCTGTTTTTT. This gives the protein CASSPDRERELFF.

The rearrangement uses TRBV25-1 and TRBJ1-1; maybe TRBD1 (6 bases). Trimming took off 1 base at V and 11 bases at J, with 20 bases between the two ends. Germline V gene lookup returns CDR1 MGHDK and CDR2 SYGVNS. The CDR3 is 15 residues long. In DNA form, the CDR3 reads TGTGCCAGCAGTGAATCTCGCGGCAGGGGAATAGGGGCTTTCTTT. Translated, it gives CASSESRGRGIGAFF. Full variable domain (outside the CDR3, taken from reference TRBV25-1 and TRBJ1-1): EADIYQTPRYLVIGTGKKITLECSQTMGHDKMYWYQQDPGMELHLIHYSYGVNSTEKGDLSSESTVSRIRTEHFPLTLESARPSHTSQYLCASSESRGRGIGAFFGQGTRLTVV.

The chain combines TRBV5-1 with TRBJ2-7, with 7 bases fitting TRBD2. Germline CDR1 is SGHRS and CDR2 is YFSETQ. This CDR3 is 15 amino acids long. V was pared by 3 bases and J by 2 bases, with 8 bases of the junction left unmatched. Here the CDR3 DNA reads TGCGCCAGCAGCTGGGGTGCGAGCGGGACCTACGAGCAGTACTTC. Translating it yields CASSWGASGTYEQYF.

This chain uses TRBV13 with TRBJ2-1; TRBD2 is a possible D gene (6 bases). The V end lost 5 bases, the J end lost 9 bases, and 20 bases lay between the germline ends. The CDR3 totals 15 residues. Germline values: CDR1 PRHDT, CDR2 FYEKMQ (reference sequence). In DNA form, the CDR3 reads TGTGCCAGCAGCCTCCTGGCGGCGGGGTTGAGTGAGCAGTTCTTC. Its translation is CASSLLAAGLSEQFF. Based on the CDR3 plus reference TRBV13 and TRBJ2-1, the full variable domain is AAGVIQSPRHLIKEKRETATLKCYPIPRHDTVYWYQQGPGQDPQFLISFYEKMQSDKGSIPDRFSAQQFSDYHSELNMSSLELGDSALYFCASSLLAAGLSEQFFGPGTRLTVL.

This chain connects TRBV28 to TRBJ2-1; D remains ambiguous. Germline assignment: CDR1 MDHEN and CDR2 SYDVKM. V was cut by 3 bases and J by 5 bases, with 14 bases left in between. The CDR3 loop spans 15 amino acids. CDR3 protein: CASSLPGLVNNEQFF. CDR3 nucleotides: TGTGCCAGCAGTTTGCCCGGTCTAGTGAACAATGAGCAGTTCTTC.

The chain joins TRBV19 to TRBJ1-2, with TRBD1 matching 7 bases. This CDR3 is built from 15 residues. Germline CDR1 reads LNHDA; CDR2 reads SQIVND (reference sequence). V lost 4 bases and J lost 8; bases outside the gene matches: 13. The CDR3 region has the DNA TGTGCCAGTAGTACCTCATCAACAGGGGACCCCGGCTACACCTTC. Residues: CASSTSSTGDPGYTF.

The rearrangement uses TRBV18 and TRBJ1-1; D is perhaps TRBD1 (6 bases). Per germline, CDR1 KGHSH and CDR2 LQKENI. Trimming shortened V by 0 bases and J by 6 bases, and 11 bases separated the two germline ends. This CDR3 is built from 14 residues. CDR3 sequence: CASSPPTGFPEAFF. The CDR3 nucleotides read TGTGCCAGCTCACCACCGACAGGCTTCCCTGAAGCTTTCTTT. Combining the CDR3 with reference TRBV18 and TRBJ1-1 gives the whole variable domain NAGVMQNPRHLVRRRGQEARLRCSPMKGHSHVYWYRQLPEEGLKFMVYLQKENIIDESGMPKERFSAEFPKEGPSILRIQQVVRGDSAAYFCASSPPTGFPEAFFGQGTRLTVV.

The chain recombines TRBV28 with TRBJ1-2; D might be TRBD1 (5 bases). Trimming removed 1 base from V and 8 bases from J, with 11 bases in between. The CDR3 consists of 13 residues. Germline CDR1 and CDR2: MDHEN and SYDVKM. The CDR3 coding sequence is TGTGCCAGCAGTTTATCGGGGGACCCAGGCTACACCTTC. Encoded protein: CASSLSGDPGYTF.

This chain joins TRBV5-1 and TRBJ2-5; D is unclear. V lost 4 bases, J lost 0 bases, and 4 bases lay in between. The CDR3 covers 12 residues. CDR1 is SGHRS, CDR2 YFSETQ, per germline. The CDR3 reads CASSQNQETQYF. In DNA, the CDR3 is TGCGCCAGCAGCCAAAACCAAGAGACCCAGTACTTC.

This chain connects TRBV7-9 to TRBJ2-1, with a weak D call TRBD2 (6 bases). The CDR3 runs to 14 residues. Germline V gene sequence: CDR1 SEHNR, CDR2 FQNEAQ (reference sequence). Trimming shortened V by 3 bases and J by 2 bases, and 8 bases separated the two germline ends. The CDR3 loop is CASSLASAYNEQFF. DNA of the CDR3: TGTGCCAGCAGCTTGGCTAGCGCCTACAATGAGCAGTTCTTC.

This rearrangement joins TRBV19 to TRBJ2-2, with 14 bases identical to TRBD2. V shed 6 bases, J shed 5 bases, and the junction held 8 bases outside the gene matches. The CDR3 has 17 amino acids. The germline V gene has CDR1 LNHDA and CDR2 SQIVND (reference sequence). CDR3 in amino acids: CASSTGLAGVLTGELFF. In DNA, the CDR3 is TGTGCCAGTAGCACGGGACTAGCGGGAGTTCTGACCGGGGAGCTGTTTTTT.

This clone was counted a single time. J is TRBJ2-7 and V is TRBV6-4; tentatively, D is TRBD1 (6 bases). Trimming shortened V by 6 bases and J by 2 bases, and 17 bases separated the two germline ends. This CDR3 contains 15 residues. Per germline, CDR1 MRHNA and CDR2 SNTAGT. CDR3 in amino acids: CASRASQQGPYEQYF. DNA of the CDR3: TGTGCCAGCAGGGCCTCCCAACAGGGACCCTACGAGCAGTACTTC.

This clone was detected ten times or more. The chain is built from TRBV7-9 and TRBJ1-5; 7 bases match TRBD1. This CDR3 has 14 amino acids. The V gene's germline CDR1 is SEHNR and CDR2 FQNEAQ (reference sequence). V was pared by 5 bases and J by 6 bases, with 7 bases of the junction left unmatched. The CDR3 DNA reads TGTGCCAGCAGCAAGACAGGGAAGGGTCAGCCCCAGCATTTT. This sequence encodes CASSKTGKGQPQHF.

This rearrangement joins TRBV7-8 to TRBJ1-5, with 9 bases fitting TRBD1. J lost 7 bases, V lost 1 base, and 8 bases had no gene match. Germline assignment: CDR1 SGHVS and CDR2 FQNEAQ. The CDR3 contains 16 residues. The CDR3 loop reads CASSLGTGTGRQPQHF. The CDR3 nucleotides read TGTGCCAGCAGCTTAGGGACCGGGACAGGGAGGCAGCCCCAGCATTTT.

This clone was counted a single time. This rearrangement joins TRBV12-3 or TRBV12-4 to TRBJ1-2; TRBD1 matches 9 bases. CDR3 length: 13 residues. Unmatched junction bases numbered 2, after V lost 4 bases and J lost 5 bases. CDR3 nucleotides: TGTGCCAGCAGTTCGGGACAGGGTTATGGCTACACCTTC. Its protein product is CASSSGQGYGYTF.

This chain links TRBV7-2 with TRBJ2-5, with a weak D call TRBD1 (5 bases). V lost 3 bases and J 4 bases, leaving 15 bases between the germline ends. Germline assignment: CDR1 SGHTA and CDR2 FQGNSA. There are 15 residues in the CDR3. CDR3 loop: CASSFAGGAGETQYF. CDR3 nucleotide sequence: TGTGCCAGCAGCTTCGCCGGTGGGGCTGGAGAGACCCAGTACTTC.

The chain recombines TRBV13 with TRBJ2-2, with TRBD2 matching 13 bases. The CDR3 contains 18 residues. Germline V CDR1 and CDR2: PRHDT, FYEKMQ (reference sequence). V gave up 5 bases and J gave up 5 bases; unmatched junction bases: 11. CDR3 sequence (DNA): TGTGCCAGCAGCCCCCGAAGACTAGCGGGAGGTCTAACCGGGGAGCTGTTTTTT. Protein product: CASSPRRLAGGLTGELFF.

The chain couples TRBV4-1 to TRBJ1-1, with 9 bases identical to TRBD1. Germline trimming cut 2 bases from V and 3 bases from J; bases unmatched to any gene: 10. CDR3 size: 17 residues. The germline V gene encodes CDR1 MGHRA and CDR2 YSYEKL. The CDR3 region has the DNA TGCGCCAGCAGCCAACCCTACAGGGGGCGAGGGTACACTGAAGCTTTCTTT. Residues: CASSQPYRGRGYTEAFF.

This clone has only one observation. The chain combines TRBV3-1 (or the pseudogene TRBV3-2) with TRBJ2-2, with TRBD2 matching 13 bases. Germline trimming cut 0 bases from V and 6 bases from J; bases unmatched to any gene: 4. The CDR3 has 17 residues. Germline loops: CDR1 LGHDT, CDR2 YNNKEL (reference sequence). The CDR3 here is CASSQDRTSGSPGELFF. The CDR3 DNA sequence: TGTGCCAGCAGCCAAGATAGGACTAGCGGGAGTCCCGGGGAGCTGTTTTTT.

The rearrangement links TRBV11-2 to TRBJ2-7; 13 bases align to TRBD2. The junction had 12 bases not matched to a gene; V was cut back by 3 bases and J by 7 bases. CDR3 size: 17 residues. CDR1 is SGHAT, CDR2 FQNNGV, per germline. The CDR3 loop reads CASSFRGGTSGIPEQYF. The CDR3 region has the DNA TGTGCCAGCAGCTTTCGAGGCGGGACTAGCGGGATTCCTGAGCAGTACTTC.

The V call is TRBV27, the J call TRBJ2-1, with no clear D. The V gene lost 3 bases and the J gene lost 0 bases, with 15 bases spanning the gap. The CDR3 runs 17 residues. The germline V gene has CDR1 MNHEY and CDR2 SMNVEV (reference sequence). CDR3 nucleotides: TGTGCCAGCAGTTTGGGCCCAAGTTTGAGCTCCTACAATGAGCAGTTCTTC. Its protein product is CASSLGPSLSSYNEQFF.

This clone was counted once. The chain is built from TRBV28 and TRBJ2-1; 9 bases are a match to TRBD1. Trimming at V came to 8 bases and at J to 0 bases, leaving 8 bases not matched to a gene. Germline V CDR1 and CDR2: MDHEN, SYDVKM. This CDR3 comprises 16 residues. CDR3 nucleotide sequence: TGTGCCAGCCGGACAGGGGCCGTTAGCTCCTACAATGAGCAGTTCTTC. This sequence encodes CASRTGAVSSYNEQFF.

The chain combines TRBV12-3 or TRBV12-4 with TRBJ2-5, with D possibly being TRBD2 (6 bases). V was shortened by 3 bases and J by 3 bases, with 8 bases between the two germline ends. The CDR3 spans 13 residues. CDR3 residues: CASSFSGEETQYF. The CDR3 bases are TGTGCCAGCAGTTTTAGCGGAGAAGAGACCCAGTACTTC.

The CDR3 sequence: CATHLPGGKEQFF. The CDR3 nucleotides read TGTGCCACTCACCTCCCGGGAGGGAAGGAGCAGTTCTTC. This chain links TRBV10-3 with TRBJ2-1; 8 nucleotides align to TRBD2. J was trimmed by 10 bases and V by 10 bases; bases with no gene match: 12. The V gene's germline CDR1 is ENHRY and CDR2 SYGVKD. This CDR3 region has 13 residues.

The J gene is TRBJ2-7, the V gene TRBV10-1; 7 positions match TRBD1. The CDR3 contains 12 residues. Germline V lookup: CDR1 WNHNN, CDR2 SYGVQD (reference sequence). V was pared by 11 bases and J by 5 bases, with 9 bases of the junction left unmatched. The CDR3 coding sequence is TGCGCCGGGGACACAGGGGCCAACGAGCAGTACTTC. It codes for CAGDTGANEQYF.

The chain recombines TRBV19 with TRBJ2-1; 14 nucleotides line up with TRBD2. Germline trimming cut 3 bases from V and 7 bases from J; bases unmatched to any gene: 8. Germline CDR1 and CDR2: LNHDA and SQIVND (reference sequence). This CDR3 has 17 amino acids. For the CDR3, the DNA is TGTGCCAGTAGTATCGCCACCGGGACTAGCGGGAGAAATGAGCAGTTCTTC. Amino acids: CASSIATGTSGRNEQFF.